The entry that follows covers one T cell receptor beta chain sequence. Its specificity is unknown. Roughly 33,000 T cell genomes, or roughly 200 ng DNA, went into the sorted-subset replicate PCRs. Clones were read by immunoSEQ multiplex PCR, and TCRdb kept only the in-frame ones, dropping some. This sample has about 1.1 million clones; approximately 77% occur once, and the top ten carry 0.85% to 1%. The CDR3 contains 14 residues. Trimming cost V 11 bases and J 0 bases; bases outside gene matches: 10. CDR1 ENHRY and CDR2 SYGVKD come from the germline V gene. The data were taken from a study of shared clonotypes between healthy human individuals. Whole-study findings and limits: Compared with memory subsets, naive subsets generally had larger estimated richness. Owing to a small donor count, the genetic and exposure-history diversity represented was limited. Of the naive CD4 clonotypes, about 5.4% were shared across a few donors.

This chain links TRBV10-3 with TRBJ2-7, with 7 bases identical to TRBD1. The sample comprised memory CD4+ T cells from PBMCs. The subset was: CD45RA-negative fraction. This sequence originates from a man between 18 and 29 years old in good health. Some clones in this sample may be carry-over from other donors' samples. CDR3 sequence (DNA): TGTGCCGCCCAGGGGGTACTTTCCTCCTACGAGCAGTACTTC. Protein product: CAAQGVLSSYEQYF.